What follows are 15 T cell receptor beta chains derived from one specimen sequenced in a study of cytomegalovirus exposure and HLA in healthy donors (dated by TCRdb to about 2017). The receptor library was made with the immunoSEQ multiplex PCR assay. TCRdb holds this immuneACCESS table with in-frame rearrangements only. Some clones are missing; in checked studies, unresolved V genes explain under half, and the rest has no known cause. This sample gives approximately 280,000 clones in total; roughly 90% of them show up just once. The ten largest clonotypes hold around 0.9% of the sample. Sequencing was done on a sample of PBMCs. Source of these receptors: a woman aged 18-30 years in good health and CMV-seronegative.

This clone came up a few times. The chain is built from TRBV7-2 and TRBJ2-7; TRBD2 aligns across 11 bases. Germline trimming cut 5 bases from V and 5 bases from J; bases unmatched to any gene: 5. CDR3 length: 14 residues. Germline values: CDR1 SGHTA, CDR2 FQGNSA. The CDR3 DNA sequence: TGTGCCAGCAGCGTCACTAGCGGGGGAAACGAGCAGTACTTC. The encoded protein is CASSVTSGGNEQYF. The variable domain in full, with the rest retrieved from reference TRBV7-2 and TRBJ2-7, is GAGVSQSPSNKVTEKGKDVELRCDPISGHTALYWYRQSLGQGLEFLIYFQGNSAPDKSGLPSDRFSAERTGGSVSTLTIQRTQQEDSAVYLCASSVTSGGNEQYFGPGTRLTVT.

V is TRBV11-2 and J is TRBJ2-1, with 13 bases matching TRBD2. Germline lookup yields CDR1 SGHAT and CDR2 FQNNGV. The ends lost 1 base at V and 2 bases at J; junction bases unmatched: 8. CDR3 size: 19 residues. The CDR3 protein is CASSLAPLLAGGPYNEQFF. CDR3 sequence (DNA): TGTGCCAGCAGCTTAGCCCCGCTACTAGCGGGAGGGCCCTACAATGAGCAGTTCTTC.

V gene TRBV4-1 combines with J gene TRBJ2-7, with 11 positions matching TRBD2. This CDR3 is 15 amino acids long. V was clipped by 4 bases and J by 2 bases; unmatched bases: 4. Per the germline V gene, CDR1 is MGHRA and CDR2 is YSYEKL. CDR3 nucleotide sequence: TGCGCCAGCAGCCCGGGACTAGCGGTACCCTACGAGCAGTACTTC. The encoded protein is CASSPGLAVPYEQYF.

The V call is TRBV15, the J call TRBJ2-7; TRBD2 matches at 8 bases. Germline lookup yields CDR1 LNHNV and CDR2 YYDKDF (reference sequence). This CDR3 contains 13 residues. Losses at the gene ends were 4 bases for V and 6 bases for J; bases not matched to a gene: 5. The CDR3 reads CATSTGGVTEQYF. CDR3 sequence (DNA): TGTGCCACCAGCACGGGGGGGGTGACCGAGCAGTACTTC.

The rearrangement joins TRBV11-2 to TRBJ2-7, with 7 bases identical to TRBD2. Germline V gene data show CDR1 as SGHAT and CDR2 as FQNNGV. The CDR3 length is 17 residues. With V trimmed by 5 bases and J by 4 bases, 17 bases remained unmatched. CDR3 sequence: CASSQQLRESRWYEQYF. In DNA form, the CDR3 reads TGTGCCAGCAGCCAGCAGTTGCGGGAGAGTCGGTGGTACGAGCAGTACTTC.

The chain combines TRBV28 with TRBJ1-2; 7 bases agree with TRBD1. The CDR3 runs 15 residues. Trimming removed 1 base from V and 8 bases from J; junction bases left unmatched: 10. CDR1 is MDHEN and CDR2 is SYDVKM in the germline V gene. The CDR3 bases are TGTGCCAGCAGTTTATTCATGGAGGGGGCGGAGGGCTACACCTTC. It specifies CASSLFMEGAEGYTF.

The rearrangement links TRBV28 to TRBJ2-7, with D maybe TRBD1 (5 bases). Per the germline V gene, CDR1 is MDHEN and CDR2 is SYDVKM. V was trimmed by 5 bases and J by 4 bases, leaving 12 bases between them. The CDR3 runs 13 residues. CDR3 DNA: TGTGCCAGCAGTAGGGGATCACAATACGAGCAGTACTTC. It is translated as CASSRGSQYEQYF.

CDR3 residues: CSVGGGRDQPQHF. The CDR3 DNA reads as TGCAGCGTTGGCGGGGGAAGGGATCAGCCCCAGCATTTT. The J gene is TRBJ1-5, the V gene TRBV29-1; a possible D gene is TRBD1 (5 bases). The CDR3 runs 13 residues. V was pared by 4 bases and J by 5 bases, with 12 bases between. The germline V gene has CDR1 SQVTM and CDR2 ANQGSEA.

Only one count was recorded for this clone. V usage is TRBV9 and J usage is TRBJ1-3; D gene unclear. The germline CDR1 and CDR2 sequences are SGDLS and YYNGEE. Trimming took off 4 bases at V and 2 bases at J, with 19 bases between the two ends. The CDR3 covers 17 residues. CDR3 nucleotide sequence: TGTGCCAGCAGCCCCATGATCCATCAGTCGACTGGAAACACCATATATTTT. Translated, it gives CASSPMIHQSTGNTIYF.

The sample holds one count of this clone. This rearrangement joins TRBV29-1 to TRBJ2-7, with TRBD1 matching 9 bases. This CDR3 region has 16 residues. The V and J ends lost 4 bases and 5 bases, in that order; junction bases with no gene match: 15. Germline-derived CDR1 and CDR2 are SQVTM and ANQGSEA. The CDR3 bases are TGCAGCGTTGTGCCGGGACAGGGAAGAAGGGTCGACGAGCAGTACTTC. It codes for CSVVPGQGRRVDEQYF.

The chain joins TRBV6-6 to TRBJ2-3, with a tentative D call TRBD1 (6 bases). V was clipped by 10 bases and J by 1 base, with 18 bases between them. The length of the CDR3 is 15 residues. CDR1 and CDR2 (germline): MNHNY, SVGAGI (reference sequence). The CDR3 sequence: CAIRGTSVGTDTQYF. CDR3 DNA: TGTGCCATCAGGGGCACATCCGTGGGCACAGATACGCAGTATTTT.

The chain links TRBV19 to TRBJ1-1; no firm D call. V lost 11 bases to trimming and J lost 5 bases, with 12 bases between them. CDR3 length equals 11 residues. From germline, CDR1 is LNHDA and CDR2 SQIVND (reference sequence). CDR3 residues: CARQPGTEAFF. As DNA, the CDR3 is TGTGCCCGTCAACCGGGGACTGAAGCTTTCTTT.

V and J are TRBV15 and TRBJ2-6; D may be TRBD1 (5 bases). CDR3 size: 18 residues. Germline loops: CDR1 LNHNV, CDR2 YYDKDF (reference sequence). The ends were cut back, 1 base at V and 0 bases at J, with 13 bases in the middle. In DNA form, the CDR3 reads TGTGCCACCAGCAGAGGACAGATCGGTCTCTCTGGGGCCAACGTCCTGACTTTC. This sequence encodes CATSRGQIGLSGANVLTF. The complete variable domain, with remaining parts taken from reference TRBV15 and TRBJ2-6, reads DAMVIQNPRYQVTQFGKPVTLSCSQTLNHNVMYWYQQKSSQAPKLLFHYYDKDFNNEADTPDNFQSRRPNTSFCFLDIRSPGLGDTAMYLCATSRGQIGLSGANVLTFGAGSRLTVL.

The CDR3 protein is CASSSRTVRAYNEQFF. The CDR3 DNA follows: TGTGCCAGTAGTTCTCGGACAGTTCGGGCCTACAATGAGCAGTTCTTC. This sequence joins TRBV19 and TRBJ2-1; D is perhaps TRBD1 (6 bases). V shed 5 bases and J shed 2 bases, with 16 bases lying between them. The germline gives CDR1 LNHDA, CDR2 SQIVND (reference sequence). This CDR3 is 16 amino acids long.

This sequence joins TRBV2 and TRBJ2-7; 9 bases match TRBD1. Per germline, CDR1 SNHLY and CDR2 FYNNEI. There are 14 residues in the CDR3. Germline trimming cut 7 bases from V and 1 base from J; bases unmatched to any gene: 5. The CDR3 DNA reads as TGTGCCAGCATGGGACAGGGAGGGTCCTACGAGCAGTACTTC. This codes for CASMGQGGSYEQYF.